These T cell receptor beta chains were read from a single sample in a study of human thymus T cells. TCRdb's table, derived via immunoSEQ multiplex PCR, lists solely in-frame clones and lacks some. Of about 78,000 clones in the sample, around 96% were seen once. The material sequenced was thymus tissue. The origin of the receptors is a boy younger than two with a congenital heart defect but otherwise immunologically healthy. Each CDR3 is given with its conserved first and last residue. The D gene is left open where the match is weak. Some rows have no size entry. The others give once, few or many, or a class for an expanded clone.

j_call	d_call	clone_size	v_call	cdr3_length	cdr3_nt	cdr3_aa
TRBJ2-6	TRBD1	once	TRBV19	16	TGTGCCAGTAGTACAGACAGGGACTCTGGGGCCAACGTCCTGACTTTC	CASSTDRDSGANVLTF
TRBJ2-7	-	-	TRBV19	14	TGTGCCAGTGAGGGCGGCAGGGATTCCCACGAGCAGTACTTC	CASEGGRDSHEQYF
TRBJ1-6	TRBD1	-	TRBV6-1	13	TGTGCCAGCAGCTACAGGGGAGATTCACCCCTCCACTTT	CASSYRGDSPLHF
TRBJ2-6	-	-	TRBV5-4	15	TGTGCCAGCAGCTTTGGGGATCGTGAGGCCAACGTCCTGACTTTC	CASSFGDREANVLTF
TRBJ2-4	TRBD2	-	TRBV4-3	18	TGCGCCAGCAGCCACCTAACTAGCGGGGGGCGAAACAAAAACATTCAGTACTTC	CASSHLTSGGRNKNIQYF
TRBJ2-3	-	-	TRBV23-1	14	TGCGCCAGCCCCCCGCGGGGAAGCACAGATACGCAGTATTTT	CASPPRGSTDTQYF
TRBJ2-3	-	-	TRBV6-6	15	TGTGCCAGCAGTTACTCGGGGCGCGTGACAGATACGCAGTATTTT	CASSYSGRVTDTQYF
TRBJ2-1	-	once	TRBV29-1	14	TGCAGCGTTGATCCCCAGGGTCCGTACAATGAGCAGTTCTTC	CSVDPQGPYNEQFF
TRBJ2-7	-	once	TRBV7-9	16	TGTGCCAGCAGCCACGCCGCGACACCCGGAAGGGACGAGCAGTACTTC	CASSHAATPGRDEQYF
TRBJ2-3	-	once	TRBV6-1	17	TGTGCCAGCAGTGGGCAACAGCTAGGAAGGGGGGGAGATACGCAGTATTTT	CASSGQQLGRGGDTQYF
TRBJ2-1	-	once	TRBV4-1	14	TGCGCCAGCAGCCAAGAGAGGCAACACAATGAGCAGTTCTTC	CASSQERQHNEQFF
TRBJ2-5	-	-	TRBV27	13	TGTGCCAGCAGTTACCGTCGGCAAGAGACCCAGTACTTC	CASSYRRQETQYF
TRBJ2-2	-	-	TRBV5-8	16	TGTGCCAGCAGCTTGGTGATCGGGAGGAACACCGGGGAGCTGTTTTTT	CASSLVIGRNTGELFF
TRBJ2-5	TRBD2	-	TRBV30	16	TGTGCCTGGAGTGTAGAGGCCGGGGGGGGTCCGGAGACCCAGTACTTC	CAWSVEAGGGPETQYF
TRBJ1-6	-	-	TRBV4-3	12	TGCGCCAGCAGCCAATTGTCCGGGACACTCCACTTT	CASSQLSGTLHF
TRBJ2-2	-	once	TRBV4-1	18	TGCGCCAGCAGCCAAGATCCCCGGGGCGGGGCTGCAACCGGGGAGCTGTTTTTT	CASSQDPRGGAATGELFF
TRBJ2-3	-	once	TRBV7-9	13	TGTGCCAGCAGCTTAAATTCCGCAGATACGCAGTATTTT	CASSLNSADTQYF
TRBJ2-5	-	-	TRBV19	15	TGTGCCAGTAGTACTGGGCTGGGGGGGGCAGAGACCCAGTACTTC	CASSTGLGGAETQYF
TRBJ2-3	-	-	TRBV5-6	15	TGTGCCAGCAGCCCCATCGGGCTTAGCACAGATACGCAGTATTTT	CASSPIGLSTDTQYF
TRBJ2-1	TRBD2	-	TRBV7-3	20	TGTGCCAGCAGCTTAGGCGGGCTAGCGGGGGAGCCGCGCTCCTACAATGAGCAGTTCTTC	CASSLGGLAGEPRSYNEQFF
TRBJ1-3	-	-	TRBV19	16	TGTGCCAGTAGTATAAGGGTTTTGTGTGGCGGAAACACCATATATTTT	CASSIRVLCGGNTIYF
TRBJ2-3	TRBD2	-	TRBV18	18	TGTGCCAGCTCACCCGGGACTAGCGGAACCTACTTCACAGATACGCAGTATTTT	CASSPGTSGTYFTDTQYF
TRBJ2-3	-	-	TRBV12-5	12	TGTGCTAGTGGACCCCGTCCAGATACGCAGTATTTT	CASGPRPDTQYF
TRBJ1-4	TRBD1	-	TRBV7-2	15	TGTGCCAGCATCACACCGGGACAGGGGGATGAAAAACTGTTTTTT	CASITPGQGDEKLFF
TRBJ1-5	-	-	TRBV7-2	14	TGTGCCAGCAGCTTAGGGGAAGGGAATCAGCCCCAGCATTTT	CASSLGEGNQPQHF
TRBJ2-3	-	once	TRBV28	23	TGTGCCAGCACCCGAGGGCGGGACAGGGTGAGCTCTAGCGGGGTATCTAGCACAGATACGCAGTATTTT	CASTRGRDRVSSSGVSSTDTQYF
TRBJ2-2	-	-	TRBV5-1	14	TGCGCCAGCAGCTTGTTGGGGGACACCGGGGAGCTGTTTTTT	CASSLLGDTGELFF
TRBJ1-3	TRBD1	-	TRBV28	17	TGTGCCAGCAGTGAACCGGGACAGCCTTTCTCTGGAAACACCATATATTTT	CASSEPGQPFSGNTIYF
TRBJ2-7	TRBD1	once	TRBV7-9	15	TGTGCCAGCAGCCAGGGGGCCAGTGGGGCCTACGAGCAGTACTTC	CASSQGASGAYEQYF
TRBJ2-3	-	-	TRBV4-1	14	TGCGCCAGCAGCCAAGGGAGGGGCACAGATACGCAGTATTTT	CASSQGRGTDTQYF
TRBJ2-5	TRBD2	-	TRBV19	16	TGTGCCAGTAGTATGGGACTAGCGGGAGGGAAAGAGACCCAGTACTTC	CASSMGLAGGKETQYF
TRBJ1-3	-	-	TRBV4-2	20	TGTGCCAGCAGCCAACCCCGGGGAGAATACAGGCTTTCCTCTGGAAACACCATATATTTT	CASSQPRGEYRLSSGNTIYF
TRBJ2-1	TRBD2	-	TRBV5-8	17	TGTGCCAGCAGCTTCTCACTAGCGGGACAGATTTACAATGAGCAGTTCTTC	CASSFSLAGQIYNEQFF
TRBJ1-2	-	-	TRBV29-1	13	TGCAGCGCCCCGGGGGGATCGGACTATGGCTACACCTTC	CSAPGGSDYGYTF
TRBJ2-1	TRBD2	-	TRBV27	15	TGTGCCAGCAGTTCCAGCGGGAGGGCCAGCAATGAGCAGTTCTTC	CASSSSGRASNEQFF
TRBJ2-2	TRBD1	-	TRBV10-3	14	TGTGCCACCCACAGGGGGAGGTGCACCGGGGAGCTGTTTTTT	CATHRGRCTGELFF
TRBJ2-7	-	-	TRBV6-5	13	TGTGCCAGCAATCGGGGCCACTCCTACGAGCAGTACTTC	CASNRGHSYEQYF
TRBJ1-4	-	-	TRBV11-3	13	TGTGCCAGCACGGCAGGGTCTAATGAAAAACTGTTTTTT	CASTAGSNEKLFF
TRBJ2-1	TRBD2	-	TRBV7-2	18	TGTGCCAGCAGCTTAGTGTGTTCGCGGGAGGGCCGGTTCAATGAGCAGTTCTTC	CASSLVCSREGRFNEQFF
TRBJ2-6	-	-	TRBV12-5	17	TGTGCTAGTGGTCCCCGTGGGGGGCCCCCTGGGGCCAACGTCCTGACTTTC	CASGPRGGPPGANVLTF
TRBJ1-6	-	-	TRBV6-5	12	TGTGCCAGCAGAGATACCAGCTCACCCCTCCACTTT	CASRDTSSPLHF
TRBJ1-1	-	-	TRBV6-5	15	TGTGCCAGCAGCCCCCTGGGGGGGCGGAACACTGAAGCTTTCTTT	CASSPLGGRNTEAFF
TRBJ1-4	-	-	TRBV19	18	TGTGCCAGTTCACTCACGCCTAGCGGGGAGGAGAATAATGAAAAACTGTTTTTT	CASSLTPSGEENNEKLFF
TRBJ1-5	-	-	TRBV4-2	16	TGTGCCAGCAGCCAAGTAGATGACCTTAGCAATCAGCCCCAGCATTTT	CASSQVDDLSNQPQHF
TRBJ1-1	-	-	TRBV7-3	16	TGTGCCAGCAGTCGCGATCCAAAGACGGGGAACACTGAAGCTTTCTTT	CASSRDPKTGNTEAFF
TRBJ1-2	-	-	TRBV5-1	15	TGCGCCAGCAGCTTGGAGGAGTTATCTAACTATGGCTACACCTTC	CASSLEELSNYGYTF
TRBJ1-1	TRBD1	-	TRBV6-5	15	TGTGCCAGCAGTTACACCTGGGACAGGGACACTGAAGCTTTCTTT	CASSYTWDRDTEAFF
TRBJ1-2	-	-	TRBV5-1	15	TGCGCCAGCAGCTTGGCCGGGGTTCGGAGCGGGGGCTACACCTTC	CASSLAGVRSGGYTF
TRBJ1-1	-	-	TRBV10-3	18	TGTGCCATCAGTCCCGACAGCTTTAGCCACACTTATAACACTGAAGCTTTCTTT	CAISPDSFSHTYNTEAFF
TRBJ2-2	-	-	TRBV7-9	13	TGTGCCAGCAGCCTACACCCAACCGGGGAGCTGTTTTTT	CASSLHPTGELFF
TRBJ2-7	-	-	TRBV28	15	TGTGCCAGCAGTCCCGGGAGAAGCGAATCCTACGAGCAGTACTTC	CASSPGRSESYEQYF
TRBJ2-1	TRBD2	-	TRBV28	15	TGTGCCAGCAGTTCCCTAGCGGGAATCATTAATGAGCAGTTCTTC	CASSSLAGIINEQFF
TRBJ2-1	-	-	TRBV6-5	16	TGTGCCAGCAGTTACTTGGGCGACCCAACCTACAATGAGCAGTTCTTC	CASSYLGDPTYNEQFF
TRBJ2-1	TRBD2	-	TRBV7-3	15	TGTGCCAGCAGCTTATTGTACGGGGGGGGGCATGAGCAGTTCTTC	CASSLLYGGGHEQFF
TRBJ2-1	-	-	TRBV18	17	TGTGCCAGCTCACAGGGGGTGGGAGGCCGATGGTACAATGAGCAGTTCTTC	CASSQGVGGRWYNEQFF
TRBJ2-3	-	-	TRBV7-2	12	TGTGCCAGCAGCTTAGATACAGATACGCAGTATTTT	CASSLDTDTQYF
TRBJ2-5	-	-	TRBV27	18	TGTGCCAGCAGAGACCAACCGGGAATACAGGGTGACCAAGAGACCCAGTACTTC	CASRDQPGIQGDQETQYF
TRBJ2-7	-	-	TRBV5-6	15	TGTGCCAGCAGCTTGGGGGCGCGGCCGACGTGGGAGCAGTACTTC	CASSLGARPTWEQYF
TRBJ1-2	TRBD1	-	TRBV5-1	14	TGCGCCAGCAGCTTGAGGGGACAGCTCTATGGCTACACCTTC	CASSLRGQLYGYTF
TRBJ1-2	TRBD1	-	TRBV11-2	13	TGTGCCAGCAGCCCGGACAGGGGGCTCGGCTACACCTTC	CASSPDRGLGYTF